Each of the 32 T cell receptor beta chains below was sequenced from the same sample in a study of shared clonotypes between healthy human individuals (dated by TCRdb to the early 2020s). The library came from the immunoSEQ multiplex PCR assay. Here the immuneACCESS table is served through TCRdb, limited to in-frame sequences with V and J called. Missing clones are a known gap in these copies; in checked studies unresolved V genes cover under half, and the rest lacks a known reason. A total of about 490,000 clones appear in this sample, around 78% of them only once. About an eighth of the sample is taken by the ten largest. The specimen sequenced was PBMCs. These receptors were obtained from a woman aged 40 to 50 in good health. Some clones in this sample may be carry-over from other donors' samples.

This clone has a handful of counts. The chain joins TRBV19 to TRBJ1-1; D ambiguous. This CDR3 has 14 amino acids. Per germline, CDR1 LNHDA and CDR2 SQIVND (reference sequence). Trimming stripped 3 bases from V and 0 bases from J, with 8 bases between. The CDR3 nucleotides read TGTGCCAGTAGTATGGTACCCGTGAACACTGAAGCTTTCTTT. Its translation: CASSMVPVNTEAFF.

Remarks on this clone: With a much larger clone just one base away, this may be a read error. V usage is TRBV30 and J usage is TRBJ1-5, with D possibly being TRBD1 (6 bases). V lost 3 bases and J 0 bases, leaving 12 bases between the germline ends. The germline CDR1 and CDR2 sequences are GTSNPN and SVGIG (reference sequence). The CDR3 consists of 15 residues. The CDR3 DNA reads as TGTGCCTGGAGAGCCGGACAGCATAGCAATCAGCCCCAGCATTTT. This gives the protein CAWRAGQHSNQPQHF.

This clone was observed a few times. This rearrangement joins TRBV18 to TRBJ1-1, with D unclear. Germline loops: CDR1 KGHSH, CDR2 LQKENI. The CDR3 is 13 amino acids. Trimming shortened V by 3 bases and J by 3 bases, and 8 bases separated the two germline ends. CDR3 coding DNA: TGTGCCAGCTCACCCCTCGTTTACACTGAAGCTTTCTTT. Translating gives CASSPLVYTEAFF.

The chain carries TRBV19 and TRBJ1-3; no clear D gene. Germline CDR1 reads LNHDA; CDR2 reads SQIVND (reference sequence). This CDR3 has 12 residues. V lost 7 bases and J lost 7, with 11 bases in between. CDR3 amino acids: CASISDGNTIYF. The CDR3 region has the DNA TGTGCCAGTATCTCGGACGGGAACACCATATATTTT.

The J gene is TRBJ2-3, the V gene TRBV19, with TRBD2 identical over 7 bases. CDR1 and CDR2 (germline): LNHDA, SQIVND (reference sequence). CDR3 length: 15 amino acids. The junction had 3 bases not matched to a gene; V was cut back by 3 bases and J by 0 bases. CDR3 amino acids: CASSIQRGSTDTQYF. The CDR3 DNA is TGTGCCAGTAGTATTCAGCGGGGCAGCACAGATACGCAGTATTTT.

The CDR3 nucleotides are TGTGCCAGCAGCTTAGACCCGGGACTAGCGGGGTACTACGAGCAGTACTTC. It yields the protein CASSLDPGLAGYYEQYF. The chain combines TRBV7-8 with TRBJ2-7; 13 nucleotides match TRBD2. V lost 1 base to trimming and J lost 3 bases; unmatched junction nucleotides: 6. The germline gives CDR1 SGHVS, CDR2 FQNEAQ. The CDR3 extends over 17 amino acids.

V gene TRBV4-1 combines with J gene TRBJ2-1, with 11 nucleotides matching TRBD2. The CDR3 runs 19 residues. Germline CDR1 MGHRA, CDR2 YSYEKL. The junction had 8 bases not matched to a gene; V was cut back by 1 base and J by 0 bases. CDR3 sequence (DNA): TGCGCCAGCAGCCAAGGACTAGCGGGGATCTTGAGCTCCTACAATGAGCAGTTCTTC. Its translation is CASSQGLAGILSSYNEQFF.

This chain links TRBV6-1 with TRBJ1-4, with D unresolved. CDR1 is MNHNS, CDR2 SASEGT, per germline. The CDR3 is 13 amino acids. Trimming took 6 bases from V and 4 from J, leaving 9 bases between them. The CDR3 region is CASSEGLNEKLFF. The CDR3, as DNA: TGTGCCAGCAGCGAGGGCCTTAATGAAAAACTGTTTTTT.

This clone has only one observation. This chain uses TRBV6-6 with TRBJ1-2; 9 bases agree with TRBD1. Germline V CDR1 and CDR2: MNHNY, SVGAGI (reference sequence). The ends lost 6 bases at V and 4 bases at J; junction bases unmatched: 9. The length of the CDR3 is 15 residues. The CDR3 region has the DNA TGTGCCAGCAGCGCCGGGACAGGGCGGTCCTATGGCTACACCTTC. Its translation: CASSAGTGRSYGYTF.

Only one count was recorded for this clone. The rearrangement joins TRBV10-3 to TRBJ1-1; 8 positions match TRBD1. Trimming cost V 6 bases and J 3 bases; bases outside gene matches: 18. CDR3 length equals 18 residues. Germline lookup yields CDR1 ENHRY and CDR2 SYGVKD. CDR3 in DNA: TGTGCCATCAGGGGCGGAGGCAGGGGGCTTCAGGGAGACACTGAAGCTTTCTTT. Residues: CAIRGGGRGLQGDTEAFF.

The chain joins TRBV28 to TRBJ1-3, with TRBD1 matching 12 bases. The CDR3 spans 17 residues. With V trimmed by 7 bases and J by 3 bases, 10 bases remained unmatched. Germline CDR1 reads MDHEN; CDR2 reads SYDVKM. CDR3 sequence reads: CASNLPGQGAGGNTIYF. Written as DNA, the CDR3 is TGTGCCAGCAACCTCCCGGGACAGGGGGCGGGTGGAAACACCATATATTTT.

The CDR3 reads CASSVGLAGRYNEQFF. CDR3 nucleotide sequence: TGCGCCAGCAGCGTGGGACTAGCGGGGAGATACAATGAGCAGTTCTTC. The V and J genes are TRBV4-1 and TRBJ2-1; 13 nucleotides align to TRBD2. Trimming removed 5 bases from V and 4 bases from J; junction bases left unmatched: 5. This CDR3 has 16 residues. CDR1 and CDR2 from the germline V gene are MGHRA and YSYEKL.

As concerns this clone: A read error may explain this, as a much larger clone is one base away. The chain combines TRBV2 with TRBJ2-3; D gene ambiguous. Trimming stripped 8 bases from V and 2 bases from J, with 11 bases between. The CDR3 spans 13 residues. Germline V gives CDR1 SNHLY, CDR2 FYNNEI. As DNA, the CDR3 is TGTGCCAGCGGCACGGGTGCCACAGATACGCAGTATTTT. This sequence encodes CASGTGATDTQYF. Full variable domain (remainder filled in from reference TRBV2 and TRBJ2-3): EPEVTQTPSHQVTQMGQEVILRCVPISNHLYFYWYRQILGQKVEFLVSFYNNEISEKSEIFDDQFSVERPDGSNFTLKIRSTKLEDSAMYFCASGTGATDTQYFGPGTRLTVL.

The rearrangement uses TRBV7-9 and TRBJ2-1; D uncertain. CDR1 and CDR2 from the germline V gene are SEHNR and FQNEAQ (reference sequence). The CDR3 extends over 13 amino acids. V lost 7 bases, J lost 6 bases, and 13 bases lay in between. As DNA, the CDR3 is TGTGCCAGCAAGGGCGGAGTGGGCAATGAGCAGTTCTTC. It is translated as CASKGGVGNEQFF.

The J gene is TRBJ2-2, the V gene TRBV2; D not certain. The CDR3 covers 15 residues. V was trimmed by 3 bases and J by 2 bases, leaving 10 bases between them. Germline lookup yields CDR1 SNHLY and CDR2 FYNNEI. CDR3 in DNA: TGTGCCAGCAGTGATAGGCTGATCAACACCGGGGAGCTGTTTTTT. Protein: CASSDRLINTGELFF. The full variable domain, completed using reference TRBV2 and TRBJ2-2, is EPEVTQTPSHQVTQMGQEVILRCVPISNHLYFYWYRQILGQKVEFLVSFYNNEISEKSEIFDDQFSVERPDGSNFTLKIRSTKLEDSAMYFCASSDRLINTGELFFGEGSRLTVL.

The chain recombines TRBV6-5 with TRBJ2-7; 8 nucleotides agree with TRBD1. CDR1 is MNHEY and CDR2 is SVGAGI in the germline V gene. Unmatched junction bases numbered 6, after V lost 0 bases and J lost 5 bases. The CDR3 runs 15 residues. CDR3 DNA sequence: TGTGCCAGCAGTTACTCGAGGGCAGGGGGCAACGAGCAGTACTTC. Its translation: CASSYSRAGGNEQYF.

The chain employs TRBV5-6 and TRBJ2-6; no definite D call. The germline V and J ends were trimmed by 1 base and 1 base, with 9 bases remaining between them. This CDR3 has 16 amino acids. Germline lookup yields CDR1 SGHDT and CDR2 YYEEEE. The CDR3 coding sequence is TGTGCCAGCAGCTTGTACGTTTTATCTGGGGCCAACGTCCTGACTTTC. Its protein product is CASSLYVLSGANVLTF.

The gene calls are TRBV25-1 and TRBJ2-6, with D unclear. This CDR3 is built from 13 residues. Looked up from germline, CDR1 is MGHDK and CDR2 is SYGVNS. The germline V and J ends were trimmed by 9 bases and 2 bases, with 8 bases remaining between them. In DNA, the CDR3 is TGTGCCAGTTCGGCAGCTGGGGCCAACGTCCTGACTTTC. As protein: CASSAAGANVLTF.

On this clone itself: The sample holds other DNA sequences that translate to the same CDR3. CDR3 protein: CASSPGQGNTEAFF. CDR3 coding DNA: TGTGCCAGCTCACCGGGACAGGGGAACACTGAAGCTTTCTTT. The rearrangement joins TRBV18 to TRBJ1-1; 9 bases are shared with TRBD1. CDR1 and CDR2 (germline): KGHSH, LQKENI. This CDR3 comprises 14 residues. Trimming took 3 bases from V and 1 from J; bases not matched to a gene: 0.

V gene TRBV7-9 combines with J gene TRBJ1-1; D gene uncertain. This CDR3 has 13 amino acids. Germline V gives CDR1 SEHNR, CDR2 FQNEAQ (reference sequence). V was shortened by 0 bases and J by 5 bases, with 7 bases between the two germline ends. The CDR3 nucleotides are TGTGCCAGCAGCTTAGCGGCGGGGACTGAAGCTTTCTTT. As protein: CASSLAAGTEAFF.

The chain combines TRBV19 with TRBJ1-1, with unresolved D. Germline CDR1 reads LNHDA; CDR2 reads SQIVND (reference sequence). The CDR3 is 13 amino acids. Trimming left V 3 bases short and J 3 bases short, with 8 bases between. The CDR3: CASSMTFDTEAFF. The CDR3, as DNA: TGTGCCAGTAGTATGACGTTTGACACTGAAGCTTTCTTT.

The V call is TRBV7-8, the J call TRBJ1-2, with TRBD1 as a possible D gene (6 bases). The germline V gene encodes CDR1 SGHVS and CDR2 FQNEAQ. This CDR3 spans 14 amino acids. Trimming cost V 4 bases and J 3 bases, with 12 bases left between them. The CDR3 spells CASSSAPGDYGYTF. DNA for the CDR3: TGTGCCAGCAGCTCAGCCCCAGGGGACTATGGCTACACCTTC. The entire variable domain, with the rest obtained from reference TRBV7-8 and TRBJ1-2, is as follows: GAGVSQSPRYKVAKRGQDVALRCDPISGHVSLFWYQQALGQGPEFLTYFQNEAQLDKSGLPSDRFFAERPEGSVSTLKIQRTQQEDSAVYLCASSSAPGDYGYTFGSGTRLTVV.

The chain recombines TRBV4-1 with TRBJ2-5; 7 bases are a match to TRBD2. There are 14 residues in the CDR3. V shed 2 bases and J 2 bases; nucleotides not matched to a gene: 2. Germline CDR1 and CDR2: MGHRA and YSYEKL. CDR3 sequence (DNA): TGCGCCAGCAGCCAACTAGCGGTACAAGAGACCCAGTACTTC. As protein: CASSQLAVQETQYF.

CDR3 sequence reads: CASSWGGDNGEQYF. The CDR3 nucleotides read TGCGCCAGCAGCTGGGGCGGGGACAACGGCGAGCAGTACTTC. The rearrangement uses TRBV5-1 and TRBJ2-7; tentatively, D is TRBD1 or TRBD2 (6 bases each). Germline lookup yields CDR1 SGHRS and CDR2 YFSETQ. The CDR3 contains 14 residues. Trimming cost V 3 bases and J 6 bases, with 16 bases left between them.

This clone occurred once. The chain combines TRBV28 with TRBJ2-7; D is perhaps TRBD2 (5 bases). The germline V gene encodes CDR1 MDHEN and CDR2 SYDVKM. Trimming removed 7 bases at V and 7 bases at J, with 14 bases between. This CDR3 comprises 12 residues. In nucleotides, the CDR3 is TGTGCCAGCACCACAACCTCGGGGGAGCAGTACTTC. Translating it yields CASTTTSGEQYF.

This chain connects TRBV19 to TRBJ1-5; D might be TRBD1 (6 bases). CDR1 is LNHDA, CDR2 SQIVND, per germline (reference sequence). Trimming left V 4 bases short and J 3 bases short, with 10 bases between. This CDR3 spans 14 amino acids. The CDR3 DNA reads TGTGCCAGTAGTACTAGGACAGCCAATCAGCCCCAGCATTTT. This encodes CASSTRTANQPQHF.

This rearrangement joins TRBV18 to TRBJ1-1; D gene unclear. V lost 8 bases and J 4 bases, leaving 14 bases between the germline ends. Germline V gene data show CDR1 as KGHSH and CDR2 as LQKENI. This CDR3 contains 13 residues. CDR3 nucleotide sequence: TGTGCCAGCCACGCCACCCCGGTCACTGAAGCTTTCTTT. Protein: CASHATPVTEAFF.

This chain links TRBV7-2 with TRBJ2-7; TRBD2 aligns across 16 bases. Per germline, CDR1 SGHTA and CDR2 FQGNSA. This CDR3 contains 14 residues. V dropped 5 bases and J dropped 10; count of bases not matched to a gene: 5. CDR3 sequence reads: CASSLGLAGGPQYF. The CDR3 DNA follows: TGTGCCAGCAGCCTGGGACTAGCGGGAGGGCCTCAGTACTTC.

The table lists this clone with many counts. Within the sample, other DNA sequences also encode this same CDR3. The chain employs TRBV7-9 and TRBJ2-5, with D maybe TRBD2 (6 bases). The CDR3 length is 13 residues. Per the germline V gene, CDR1 is SEHNR and CDR2 is FQNEAQ (reference sequence). The ends were cut back, 3 bases at V and 5 bases at J, with 10 bases in the middle. CDR3 region: CASSLTGGETQYF. The CDR3 coding sequence is TGTGCCAGCAGCTTGACTGGGGGGGAGACCCAGTACTTC. Full variable domain (missing parts from reference TRBV7-9 and TRBJ2-5): DTGVSQNPRHKITKRGQNVTFRCDPISEHNRLYWYRQTLGQGPEFLTYFQNEAQLEKSRLLSDRFSAERPKGSFSTLEIQRTEQGDSAMYLCASSLTGGETQYFGPGTRLLVL.

The rearrangement links TRBV7-2 to TRBJ1-5, with D hard to call. The germline V gene encodes CDR1 SGHTA and CDR2 FQGNSA. This CDR3 is built from 15 residues. The germline V and J ends were trimmed by 1 base and 2 bases, with 9 bases remaining between them. The CDR3 region has the DNA TGTGCCAGCAGCTTAGTTGGGCAGGGCAATCAGCCCCAGCATTTT. Translation gives CASSLVGQGNQPQHF. The full variable domain, its missing parts supplied by reference TRBV7-2 and TRBJ1-5, is GAGVSQSPSNKVTEKGKDVELRCDPISGHTALYWYRQSLGQGLEFLIYFQGNSAPDKSGLPSDRFSAERTGGSVSTLTIQRTQQEDSAVYLCASSLVGQGNQPQHFGDGTRLSIL.

The rearrangement joins TRBV7-9 to TRBJ1-4, with D possibly being TRBD1 (6 bases). V lost 1 base, J lost 6 bases, and 9 bases lay in between. Germline CDR1 SEHNR, CDR2 FQNEAQ (reference sequence). This CDR3 comprises 14 residues. CDR3 residues: CASSLVRQDEKLFF. In DNA, the CDR3 is TGTGCCAGCAGCTTAGTACGACAGGATGAAAAACTGTTTTTT.

This chain uses TRBV7-8 with TRBJ2-5; TRBD1 aligns across 8 bases. This CDR3 contains 14 residues. Germline V gene lookup returns CDR1 SGHVS and CDR2 FQNEAQ. After removal of 4 bases from V and 5 bases from J, the junction contained 6 bases not matched to a gene. CDR3 sequence reads: CASSSRTGWETQYF. CDR3 bases: TGTGCCAGCAGCTCCCGGACAGGGTGGGAGACCCAGTACTTC.